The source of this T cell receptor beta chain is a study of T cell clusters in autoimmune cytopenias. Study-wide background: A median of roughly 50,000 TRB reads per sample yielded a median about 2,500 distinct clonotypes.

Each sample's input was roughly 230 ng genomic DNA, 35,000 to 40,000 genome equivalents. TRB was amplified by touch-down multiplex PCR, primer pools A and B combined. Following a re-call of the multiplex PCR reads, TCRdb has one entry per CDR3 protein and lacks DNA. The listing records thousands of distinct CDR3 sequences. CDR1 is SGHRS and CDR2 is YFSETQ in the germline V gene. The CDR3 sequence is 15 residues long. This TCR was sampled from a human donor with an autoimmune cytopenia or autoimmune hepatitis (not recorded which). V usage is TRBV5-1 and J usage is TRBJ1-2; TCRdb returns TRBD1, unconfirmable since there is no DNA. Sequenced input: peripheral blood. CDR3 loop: CASSYQDRDNYGYTF.